The rows below give T cell receptor beta chains drawn from one sample of a study of T cell responses to AZD1222 COVID-19 vaccine. TCRdb's table, derived via immunoSEQ multiplex PCR, lists solely in-frame clones and lacks some. The sample holds 75,000 to 95,000 clones, 85% seen once. Material: peripheral blood, obtained on day 0 of AZD1222 vaccination. Receptors originate from an adult in good health. CDR3s include the opening cysteine and the closing phenylalanine or tryptophan. Each record gives: D gene, V gene, J gene, CDR3 protein. D genes are given only for firm matches.

>.|TRBV30|TRBJ1-2
CAWNRDIDGYTF
>.|TRBV2|TRBJ1-5
CASKDSNQPQHF
>.|TRBV6-2/TRBV6-3|TRBJ2-5
CASSYRSFRNRVEETQYF
>.|TRBV6-1|TRBJ2-5
CASSEAGGGETQYF
>.|TRBV7-3|TRBJ1-6
CASSLRDPSDSPLHF
>TRBD1|TRBV5-1|TRBJ2-7
CASNRDRGDEQYF
>.|TRBV28|TRBJ1-2
CASSWDYGYTF
>TRBD1|TRBV19|TRBJ1-1
CASTGQLNTEAFF
>TRBD1|TRBV2|TRBJ2-7
CAWGQAGYEQYF
>.|TRBV28|TRBJ2-2
CASSLADSTGELFF
>.|TRBV11-3|TRBJ1-2
CASSLVCTACTYGYTF
>TRBD1|TRBV30|TRBJ1-1
CAWETGATEAFF
>.|TRBV6-2/TRBV6-3|TRBJ1-1
CASSYWWETEAFF